The table lists the clone carrying this T cell receptor beta chain with a few counts. What it binds is unknown. Pooling covered second doses at about 4 or about 12 weeks. These data belong to a study of T cell responses to AZD1222 COVID-19 vaccine. Profiled with immunoSEQ multiplex PCR; TCRdb holds only in-frame clones, not every one. The table includes some 130,000 clones, around 89% detected once. The CDR3 spans 17 residues. With V trimmed by 3 bases and J by 1 base, 9 bases remained unmatched. Germline V gene data show CDR1 as ENHRY and CDR2 as SYGVKD. Study-level points and caveats: Sampling that yielded the repertoires occurred only after the peak T cell response. The reported proportion of spike-specific TCRs targeting unmutated variant regions was nearly half. Once two AZD1222 doses were given, Spike-specific TCR breadth and depth went up.

This receptor was taken from an adult who received the AZD1222 COVID-19 vaccine. The chain employs TRBV10-3 and TRBJ1-5, with 7 bases identical to TRBD1. Sequences were derived from peripheral blood, sampled 28 days after the second AZD1222 dose. CDR3 in amino acids: CAISDGGDSRSNQPQHF. The CDR3 region has the DNA TGTGCCATCAGTGACGGAGGGGACAGCAGAAGCAATCAGCCCCAGCATTTT.